Reported below is one T cell receptor beta chain. Its specificity is not known. This sample was taken from a study of T cells in Graves' hyperthyroidism and ophthalmopathy. Uncontrolled infection, other autoimmune disease, pregnancy and lactation each barred patients from inclusion. Study-wide points: From stable hyperthyroidism, ophthalmopathy was set apart by a 13 V-J model. Expanded thyroid clonotypes (above 0.001) were mostly also found in blood.

TCR beta CDR3 sequences were amplified from RNA transcripts. The HTBI set primed first-round TCR CDR3 RT-PCR. TCRdb used MiXCR to reprocess the multiplex PCR reads, holding one entry per CDR3 protein. The sample records 640,000 or so distinct CDR3 sequences, around 15% being singletons. The CDR3 extends over 14 amino acids. V lost 6 bases and J 6 bases, leaving 18 bases between the germline ends. Sequencing used blood. The V gene is TRBV12-3 or TRBV12-4, the J gene TRBJ2-7, with D possibly TRBD1 on 6 matching bases. The sequence was obtained from a woman in her thirties or forties with Graves' ophthalmopathy. CDR3 sequence: CASSLGEGGVEQYF. In DNA, the CDR3 is TGTGCCAGCAGCCTCGGTGAAGGGGGTGTCGAGCAGTACTTC.